Shown below are 17 T cell receptor beta chains from a single sample sequenced in a study of beta chain features in type 1 diabetes. The whole isolated RNA underwent reverse transcription, so sequencing captured expressed TCRB transcripts. The repertoire was sequenced with immunoSEQ multiplex PCR; TCRdb's copy has only in-frame clones and lacks some. The profile shows around 150,000 clones, 6.9% of them singletons. The sequenced sample was central memory CD4+ T cells from blood. The receptor source for this set is a young woman in good health.

This clone was counted a few times. This sequence joins TRBV28 and TRBJ1-4; possible D gene TRBD1, 5 bases. Trimming took off 5 bases at V and 13 bases at J, with 26 bases between the two ends. Germline V gene data show CDR1 as MDHEN and CDR2 as SYDVKM. The CDR3 is made up of 16 amino acids. CDR3 residues: CASSTLRGGFAKGLFF. CDR3 sequence (DNA): TGTGCCAGCAGTACCTTAAGGGGCGGTTTTGCGAAAGGACTGTTTTTT.

This rearrangement joins TRBV30 to TRBJ2-1; 8 bases agree with TRBD2. Germline values: CDR1 GTSNPN, CDR2 SVGIG (reference sequence). This CDR3 region has 15 residues. V lost 2 bases and J lost 8; bases outside the gene matches: 11. The CDR3 DNA reads as TGTGCCTGGAGTATGGGCGGGAGGACTAATGATGAGCAGTTCTTC. Encoded protein: CAWSMGGRTNDEQFF.

This clone appeared many times. This sequence joins TRBV28 and TRBJ2-3, with TRBD1 matching 7 bases. Germline V gene lookup returns CDR1 MDHEN and CDR2 SYDVKM. J was trimmed by 6 bases and V by 7 bases; bases with no gene match: 4. CDR3 length: 12 amino acids. The CDR3 sequence is CASTQTGDTQYF. In nucleotides, the CDR3 is TGTGCCAGCACTCAGACAGGGGATACGCAGTATTTT.

This clone was seen at least ten times. This chain links TRBV7-9 with TRBJ1-2, with a weak D call TRBD1 (6 bases). Trimming shortened V by 0 bases and J by 0 bases, and 14 bases separated the two germline ends. The germline CDR1 and CDR2 sequences are SEHNR and FQNEAQ (reference sequence). This CDR3 is 17 amino acids long. DNA for the CDR3: TGTGCCAGCAGCTTAGCTGGGACAAGCTACTCTAACTATGGCTACACCTTC. It translates to CASSLAGTSYSNYGYTF.

The chain combines TRBV7-2 with TRBJ1-2; TRBD1 is a possible D gene (6 bases). With 5 bases removed from V and 4 bases from J, the gap between germline ends came to 29 bases. The length of the CDR3 is 19 residues. From germline, CDR1 is SGHTA and CDR2 FQGNSA. This chain's CDR3 is CASSPGSGGGIGQSYGYTF. CDR3 sequence (DNA): TGTGCCAGCAGCCCAGGATCTGGGGGGGGTATCGGACAGAGCTATGGCTACACCTTC.

This clone was recorded a few times. This chain uses TRBV4-2 with TRBJ2-7; 12 bases align to TRBD1. J gave up 4 bases and V 5 bases, and 6 bases lay outside the gene matches. Germline values: CDR1 LGHNA, CDR2 YNFKEQ. This CDR3 is 15 amino acids long. The CDR3 sequence is CASSYGTGGRYEQYF. The CDR3, as DNA: TGTGCCAGCAGCTACGGGACAGGGGGCAGGTACGAGCAGTACTTC.

CDR3 in amino acids: CASSQALAGGSYEQYF. CDR3 nucleotide sequence: TGTGCCAGCAGCCAGGCACTAGCGGGGGGGTCCTACGAGCAGTACTTC. V is TRBV4-2 and J is TRBJ2-7; 13 bases line up with TRBD2. The CDR3 sequence is 16 residues long. Trimming at V came to 3 bases and at J to 1 base, leaving 3 bases not matched to a gene. Per germline, CDR1 LGHNA and CDR2 YNFKEQ.

This clone was counted at least ten times. The rearrangement joins TRBV29-1 to TRBJ2-7, with D possibly matching TRBD2 (8 bases). The length of the CDR3 is 13 residues. V lost 7 bases to trimming and J lost 6 bases, with 19 bases between them. The germline V gene has CDR1 SQVTM and CDR2 ANQGSEA. The CDR3 sequence is CSAFSTGTSEQYF. The CDR3 DNA reads as TGCAGCGCCTTTTCGACAGGGACTAGCGAGCAGTACTTC.

This clone has more than one count but fewer than ten. The chain uses TRBV28 and TRBJ2-5; D unclear. This CDR3 has 13 residues. Germline loops: CDR1 MDHEN, CDR2 SYDVKM. Deletions cut 3 bases from V and 2 bases from J, with 7 bases between. This chain's CDR3 is CASSLVAQETQYF. CDR3 nucleotide sequence: TGTGCCAGCAGTTTGGTGGCTCAAGAGACCCAGTACTTC.

In its sample, this clone was seen a few times. The chain uses TRBV9 and TRBJ2-7; perhaps TRBD1 as D (6 bases). The V and J ends lost 4 bases and 0 bases respectively, with 11 bases between them. This CDR3 has 14 amino acids. Germline values: CDR1 SGDLS, CDR2 YYNGEE. The CDR3 loop reads CASSLRTDSYEQYF. The CDR3 region has the DNA TGTGCCAGCAGCCTAAGGACAGACTCCTACGAGCAGTACTTC.

This chain connects TRBV28 to TRBJ2-5, with 11 nucleotides matching TRBD1. The ends lost 2 bases at V and 4 bases at J; junction bases unmatched: 3. The CDR3 runs to 15 residues. From germline, CDR1 is MDHEN and CDR2 SYDVKM. The CDR3 spells CASSLGTGGRETQYF. The CDR3 region has the DNA TGTGCCAGCAGTTTAGGGACAGGGGGGCGAGAGACCCAGTACTTC.

V is TRBV5-1 and J is TRBJ1-2; D remains ambiguous. The germline V and J ends were trimmed by 4 bases and 7 bases, with 14 bases remaining between them. Germline V gene data show CDR1 as SGHRS and CDR2 as YFSETQ. The length of the CDR3 is 13 residues. In DNA, the CDR3 is TGCGCCAGCAGCCCGGATCAAACGGGTGGCTACACCTTC. Translated, it gives CASSPDQTGGYTF.

In this sample, this clone turned up a few times. This sequence joins TRBV5-1 and TRBJ2-3; 11 nucleotides line up with TRBD2. Germline CDR1 and CDR2: SGHRS and YFSETQ. The CDR3 sequence is 16 residues long. Losses at the gene ends were 0 bases for V and 4 bases for J; bases not matched to a gene: 4. The CDR3 region has the DNA TGCGCCAGCAGCTTGGCGACTAGCGGGATCCCAGATACGCAGTATTTT. Translated: CASSLATSGIPDTQYF. The variable domain in full, completed from reference TRBV5-1 and TRBJ2-3, reads KAGVTQTPRYLIKTRGQQVTLSCSPISGHRSVSWYQQTPGQGLQFLFEYFSETQRNKGNFPGRFSGRQFSNSRSEMNVSTLELGDSALYLCASSLATSGIPDTQYFGPGTRLTVL.

This clone was counted between two and nine times. The gene calls are TRBV30 and TRBJ2-3; maybe TRBD2 (6 bases). V was pared by 5 bases and J by 0 bases, with 9 bases between. The germline V gene encodes CDR1 GTSNPN and CDR2 SVGIG (reference sequence). The CDR3 is 13 amino acids. The CDR3 is CAWGTFSTDTQYF. The CDR3 region has the DNA TGTGCCTGGGGGACTTTCAGCACAGATACGCAGTATTTT. The full variable domain, completed using reference TRBV30 and TRBJ2-3, is SQTIHQWPATLVQPVGSPLSLECTVEGTSNPNLYWYRQAAGRGLQLLFYSVGIGQISSEVPQNLSASRPQDRQFILSSKKLLLSDSGFYLCAWGTFSTDTQYFGPGTRLTVL.

In DNA, the CDR3 is TGTGCCAGCAGCCAAGAACTAGTTGCCTCCTACAATGAGCAGTTCTTC. This codes for CASSQELVASYNEQFF. The chain is built from TRBV4-2 and TRBJ2-1; a weak D match, TRBD2 (5 bases). Germline V lookup: CDR1 LGHNA, CDR2 YNFKEQ. V lost 0 bases and J lost 0, with 9 bases in between. The CDR3 is made up of 16 amino acids.

The chain carries TRBV7-2 and TRBJ2-2, with TRBD1 matching over 8 bases. The CDR3 has 14 residues. Germline CDR1 is SGHTA and CDR2 is FQGNSA. After removal of 6 bases from V and 5 bases from J, the junction contained 5 bases not matched to a gene. CDR3 region: CASSLQGATGELFF. The CDR3 region has the DNA TGTGCCAGCAGTTTGCAGGGGGCAACCGGGGAGCTGTTTTTT.

This clone was seen a few times. The V call is TRBV7-3, the J call TRBJ2-5; maybe TRBD1 (5 bases). Germline-derived CDR1 and CDR2 are SGHTA and FQGTGA. V lost 1 base, J lost 2 bases, and 14 bases lay in between. This CDR3 has 16 amino acids. The CDR3 DNA sequence: TGTGCCAGCAGCTTAAGCGGCGGTCAGGGTCAAGAGACCCAGTACTTC. It translates to CASSLSGGQGQETQYF.